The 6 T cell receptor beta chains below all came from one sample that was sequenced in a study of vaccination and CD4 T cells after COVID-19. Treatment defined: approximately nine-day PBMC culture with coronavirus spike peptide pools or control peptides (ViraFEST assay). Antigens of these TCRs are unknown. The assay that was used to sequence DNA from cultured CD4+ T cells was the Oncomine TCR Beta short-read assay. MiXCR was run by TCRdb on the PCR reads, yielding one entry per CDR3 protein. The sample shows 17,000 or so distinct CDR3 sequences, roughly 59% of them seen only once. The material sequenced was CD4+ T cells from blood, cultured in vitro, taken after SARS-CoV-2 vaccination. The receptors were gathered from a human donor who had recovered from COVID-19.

The CDR3 coding sequence is TGTGCCAGCAGTTACTCGAAATCGGGGGCAATACGGAGCTACGAGCAGTACTTC. Amino acids: CASSYSKSGAIRSYEQYF. This sequence joins TRBV6-5 and TRBJ2-7; the D call may be TRBD1 or TRBD2 (6 bases each). V dropped 0 bases and J dropped 3 bases, with 21 bases sitting between them. Germline CDR1 reads MNHEY; CDR2 reads SVGAGI. The CDR3 has 18 amino acids.

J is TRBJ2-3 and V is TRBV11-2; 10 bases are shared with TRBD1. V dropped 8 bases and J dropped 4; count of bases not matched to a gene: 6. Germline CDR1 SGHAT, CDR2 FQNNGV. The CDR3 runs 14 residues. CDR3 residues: CASWTGGGADTQYF. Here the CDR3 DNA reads TGTGCCAGCTGGACAGGGGGGGGCGCAGATACGCAGTATTTT.

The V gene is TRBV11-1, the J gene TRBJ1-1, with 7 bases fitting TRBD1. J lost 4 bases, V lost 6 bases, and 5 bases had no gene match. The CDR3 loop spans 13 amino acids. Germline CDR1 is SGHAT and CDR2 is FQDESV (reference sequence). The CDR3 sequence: CASRVGQATEAFF. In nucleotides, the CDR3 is TGTGCCAGCAGGGTAGGACAGGCCACTGAAGCTTTCTTT.

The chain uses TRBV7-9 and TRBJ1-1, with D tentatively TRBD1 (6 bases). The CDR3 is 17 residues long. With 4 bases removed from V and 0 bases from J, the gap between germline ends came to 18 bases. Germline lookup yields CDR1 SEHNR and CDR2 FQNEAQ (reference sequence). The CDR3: CASSSPGGQKLNTEAFF. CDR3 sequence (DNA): TGTGCCAGCAGCTCCCCGGGGGGACAAAAGCTGAACACTGAAGCTTTCTTT.

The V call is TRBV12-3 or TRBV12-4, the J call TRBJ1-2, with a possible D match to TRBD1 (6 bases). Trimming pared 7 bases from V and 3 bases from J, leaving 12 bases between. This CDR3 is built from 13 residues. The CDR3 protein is CASTGGVDYGYTF. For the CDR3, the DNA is TGTGCCAGCACCGGGGGCGTTGACTATGGCTACACCTTC.

CDR3 protein: CAWSVVAGQETQYF. CDR3 nucleotides: TGTGCCTGGAGTGTGGTAGCGGGGCAAGAGACCCAGTACTTC. The chain has TRBV30 and TRBJ2-5; 8 bases agree with TRBD2. The CDR3 is 14 residues long. Trimming cost V 0 bases and J 2 bases; bases outside gene matches: 2. Germline V gene sequence: CDR1 GTSNPN, CDR2 SVGIG (reference sequence).